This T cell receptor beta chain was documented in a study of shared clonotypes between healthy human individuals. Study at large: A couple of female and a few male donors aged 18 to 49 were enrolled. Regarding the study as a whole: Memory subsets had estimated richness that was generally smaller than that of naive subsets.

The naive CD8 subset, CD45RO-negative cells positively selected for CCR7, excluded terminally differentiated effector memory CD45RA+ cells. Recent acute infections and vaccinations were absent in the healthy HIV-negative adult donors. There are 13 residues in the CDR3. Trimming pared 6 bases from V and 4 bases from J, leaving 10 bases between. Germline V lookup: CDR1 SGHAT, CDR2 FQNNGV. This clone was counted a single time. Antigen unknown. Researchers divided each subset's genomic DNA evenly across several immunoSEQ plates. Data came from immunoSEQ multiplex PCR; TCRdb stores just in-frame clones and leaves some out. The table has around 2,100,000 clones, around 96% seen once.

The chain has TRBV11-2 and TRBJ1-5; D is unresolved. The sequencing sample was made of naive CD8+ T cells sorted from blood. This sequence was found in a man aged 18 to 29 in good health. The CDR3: CASRLSTNQPQHF. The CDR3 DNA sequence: TGTGCCAGCAGACTCAGTACTAATCAGCCCCAGCATTTT. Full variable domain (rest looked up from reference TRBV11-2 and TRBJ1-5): EAGVAQSPRYKIIEKRQSVAFWCNPISGHATLYWYQQILGQGPKLLIQFQNNGVVDDSQLPKDRFSAERLKGVDSTLKIQPAKLEDSAVYLCASRLSTNQPQHFGDGTRLSIL.